These T cell receptor beta chains were read from a single sample in a study of response to subunit inactivated influenza vaccine. In TCRdb, the RT-PCR reads were re-called with MiXCR into one record per CDR3 protein. The data show around 790,000 distinct CDR3 sequences, about 20% seen once. The sample in question was PBMCs from blood, obtained roughly 5 days after vaccination. The receptors were gathered from a man aged 50 or older who received an inactivated influenza vaccine. Each CDR3 is given without its conserved first and last residue. D genes are given only for firm matches. Clone size, where shown, is once, few, many, or a class for clones that have expanded.

-	few	TRBJ2-3	TRBV4-2	ASSQDWGNSIDTQY
-	-	TRBJ2-7	TRBV3-1	ASSQDRSKGDYEQY
-	many	TRBJ2-2	TRBV5-6	ASSLESVGYGTGELF
-	-	TRBJ2-2	TRBV7-9	ASSLYGHRRTTGELF
-	few	TRBJ2-3	TRBV18	ASSPMNPSTDTQY
TRBD2	-	TRBJ2-7	TRBV11-2	ASSSYKPASGGYEQY
TRBD2	-	TRBJ2-3	TRBV5-5	ASSGLAGADTQY
TRBD2	few	TRBJ2-7	TRBV10-3	ATKGGESGSITHDEQY
-	few	TRBJ1-2	TRBV7-8	ASSLAGQMLYT
-	-	TRBJ1-5	TRBV7-8	ASSLGGRDINQPQH
TRBD2	once	TRBJ2-2	TRBV12-3/TRBV12-4	ASNRRAGGTKNEGTGELF
-	-	TRBJ2-5	TRBV20-1	SASVAGESNQY
-	few	TRBJ2-7	TRBV5-1	ASSSDGVMEQY
-	few	TRBJ2-7	TRBV5-6	ASSLSLARTYEQY
TRBD2	few	TRBJ2-5	TRBV6-1	ASNVGGGRRETQY
-	-	TRBJ2-2	TRBV6-2/TRBV6-3	ASSSRDLAELF
-	-	TRBJ2-7	TRBV28	ASSPLRSGDRVLYYEQY
-	-	TRBJ1-2	TRBV2	ASSGRAMGYT
-	many	TRBJ2-1	TRBV20-1	SASPGLQWGNEQF
-	-	TRBJ2-1	TRBV7-9	ASSLFSGNYNEQF
-	-	TRBJ2-7	TRBV15	ATSRASDEQY
TRBD1	few	TRBJ2-4	TRBV6-2/TRBV6-3	ASRPRGRDRGDIQY
TRBD2	-	TRBJ2-2	TRBV2	ASSEALLKLAGPRELF
-	-	TRBJ2-5	TRBV12-3/TRBV12-4	ASSHSDQIGETQY
-	few	TRBJ2-2	TRBV5-1	ASSLLVDAGELF
-	many	TRBJ2-2	TRBV29-1	SVLGQGRTGELF
TRBD2	few	TRBJ2-1	TRBV11-2	ASSAYLTSGSSRNEQF
TRBD1	few	TRBJ1-2	TRBV20-1	SATTGDAYGYT
TRBD1	-	TRBJ2-1	TRBV6-4	ASSATGAVGQF
-	-	TRBJ2-7	TRBV20-1	SASPIYEQY
-	-	TRBJ2-7	TRBV7-9	ASSDNGGEQY
TRBD2	-	TRBJ2-1	TRBV7-8	ASSIRREVEQF